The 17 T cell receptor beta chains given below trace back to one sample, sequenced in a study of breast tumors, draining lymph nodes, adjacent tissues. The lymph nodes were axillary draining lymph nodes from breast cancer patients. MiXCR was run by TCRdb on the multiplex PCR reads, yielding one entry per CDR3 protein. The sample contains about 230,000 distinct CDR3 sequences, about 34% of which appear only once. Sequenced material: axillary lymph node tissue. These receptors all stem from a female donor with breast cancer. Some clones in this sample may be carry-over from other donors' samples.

The CDR3 here is CSASSSGDRTYGYTF. In nucleotides, the CDR3 is TGCAGTGCTAGCTCTAGCGGGGATCGCACCTATGGCTACACCTTC. V usage is TRBV20-1 and J usage is TRBJ1-2, with unresolved D. Trimming shortened V by 3 bases and J by 4 bases, and 18 bases separated the two germline ends. The V gene's germline CDR1 is DFQATT and CDR2 SNEGSKA (reference sequence). This CDR3 spans 15 amino acids.

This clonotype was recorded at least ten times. CDR3 sequence reads: CASSPPRGGVVETQYF. The CDR3 nucleotides are TGTGCCAGCAGCCCCCCCCGAGGAGGAGTAGTGGAGACCCAGTACTTC. The rearrangement uses TRBV11-3 and TRBJ2-5, with D possibly matching TRBD2 (5 bases). Trimming left V 5 bases short and J 5 bases short, with 21 bases between. This CDR3 has 16 residues. From germline, CDR1 is SGHNT and CDR2 YENEEA.

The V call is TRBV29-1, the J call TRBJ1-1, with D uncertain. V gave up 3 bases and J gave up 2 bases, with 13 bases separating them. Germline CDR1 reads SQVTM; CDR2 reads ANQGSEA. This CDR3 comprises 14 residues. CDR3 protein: CSVDGPVINTEAFF. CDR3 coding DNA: TGCAGCGTTGATGGGCCAGTAATTAACACTGAAGCTTTCTTT.

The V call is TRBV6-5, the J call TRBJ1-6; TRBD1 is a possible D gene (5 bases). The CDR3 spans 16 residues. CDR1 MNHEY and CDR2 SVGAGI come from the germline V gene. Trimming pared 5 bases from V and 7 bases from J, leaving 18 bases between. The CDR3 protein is CASSRTGTGDNSPLHF. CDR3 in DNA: TGTGCCAGCAGTCGTACCGGGACCGGCGACAATTCACCCCTCCACTTT.

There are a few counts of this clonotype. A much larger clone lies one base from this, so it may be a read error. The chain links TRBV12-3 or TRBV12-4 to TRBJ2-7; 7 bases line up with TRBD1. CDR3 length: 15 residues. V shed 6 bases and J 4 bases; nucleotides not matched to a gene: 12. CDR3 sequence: CASSNDRDPSYEQYF. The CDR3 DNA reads TGTGCCAGCAGCAACGACAGGGACCCTTCATACGAGCAGTACTTC.

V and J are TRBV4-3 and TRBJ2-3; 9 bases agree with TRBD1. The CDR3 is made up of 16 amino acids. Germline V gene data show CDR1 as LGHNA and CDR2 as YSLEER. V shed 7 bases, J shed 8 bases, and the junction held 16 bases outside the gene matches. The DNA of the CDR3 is TGCGCCAGCACCGTGCCACAGGGGGCGAGGGTTTGTACGCAGTATTTT. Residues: CASTVPQGARVCTQYF.

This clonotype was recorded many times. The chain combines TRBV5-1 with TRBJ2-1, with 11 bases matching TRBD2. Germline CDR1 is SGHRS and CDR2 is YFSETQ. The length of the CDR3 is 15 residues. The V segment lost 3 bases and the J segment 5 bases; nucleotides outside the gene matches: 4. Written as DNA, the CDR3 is TGCGCCAGCAGCTCTAGCGGGAGGTCTCACAATGAGCAGTTCTTC. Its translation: CASSSSGRSHNEQFF.

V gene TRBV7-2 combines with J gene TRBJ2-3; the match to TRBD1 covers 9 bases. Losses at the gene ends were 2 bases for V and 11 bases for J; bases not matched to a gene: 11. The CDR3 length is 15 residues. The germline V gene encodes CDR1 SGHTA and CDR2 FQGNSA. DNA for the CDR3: TGTGCCAGCAGCTTATACCGGGACAGGGATAATGAGCAGTATTTT. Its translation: CASSLYRDRDNEQYF.

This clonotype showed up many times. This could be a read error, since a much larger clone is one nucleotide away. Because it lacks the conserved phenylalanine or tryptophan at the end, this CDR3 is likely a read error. CDR3 nucleotide sequence: TGTGCCAGCAGCTTAGGTGCCGAGGACAGGCGAACCTACGAGCAGTACCTC. Encoded protein: CASSLGAEDRRTYEQYL. V and J are TRBV7-9 and TRBJ2-7; TRBD1 aligns across 7 bases. The CDR3 is made up of 17 amino acids. With V trimmed by 1 base and J by 2 bases, 11 bases remained unmatched. Looked up from germline, CDR1 is SEHNR and CDR2 is FQNEAQ (reference sequence).

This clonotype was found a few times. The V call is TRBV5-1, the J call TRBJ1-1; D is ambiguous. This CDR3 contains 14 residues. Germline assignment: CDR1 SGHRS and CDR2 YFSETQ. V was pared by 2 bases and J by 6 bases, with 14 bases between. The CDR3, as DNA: TGCGCCAGCAGCTTAAAGTTTGGCAATGCTGAAGCTTTCTTT. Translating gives CASSLKFGNAEAFF.

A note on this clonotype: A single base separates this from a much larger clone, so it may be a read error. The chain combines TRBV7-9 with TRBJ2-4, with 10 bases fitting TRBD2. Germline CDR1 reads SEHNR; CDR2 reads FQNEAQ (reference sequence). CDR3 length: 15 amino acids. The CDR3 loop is CASSSTRTSGNIQHF. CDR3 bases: TGTGCCAGCAGCTCTACCCGGACTAGCGGAAACATTCAGCACTTC.

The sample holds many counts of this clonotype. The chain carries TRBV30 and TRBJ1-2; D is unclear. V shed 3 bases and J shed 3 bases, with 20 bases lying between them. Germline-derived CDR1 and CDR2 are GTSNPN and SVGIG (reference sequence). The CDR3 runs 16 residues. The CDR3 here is CAWSARRVQFDYGYTF. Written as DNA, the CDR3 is TGTGCCTGGAGCGCCCGGAGGGTCCAGTTTGACTATGGCTACACCTTC.

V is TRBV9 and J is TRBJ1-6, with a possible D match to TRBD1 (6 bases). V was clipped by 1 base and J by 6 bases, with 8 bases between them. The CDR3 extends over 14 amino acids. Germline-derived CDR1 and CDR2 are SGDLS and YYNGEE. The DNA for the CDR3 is TGTGCCAGCAGCGTAAGGGGGAGTAATTCACCCCTCCACTTT. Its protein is CASSVRGSNSPLHF.

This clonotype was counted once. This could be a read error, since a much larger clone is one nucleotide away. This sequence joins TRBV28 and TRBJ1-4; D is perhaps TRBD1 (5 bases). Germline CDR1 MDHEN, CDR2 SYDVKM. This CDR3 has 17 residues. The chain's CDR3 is CASSLLVLAGTNEKLLF. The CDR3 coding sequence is TGTGCCAGCAGTTTATTGGTTCTGGCGGGGACTAATGAAAAACTGCTTTTT.

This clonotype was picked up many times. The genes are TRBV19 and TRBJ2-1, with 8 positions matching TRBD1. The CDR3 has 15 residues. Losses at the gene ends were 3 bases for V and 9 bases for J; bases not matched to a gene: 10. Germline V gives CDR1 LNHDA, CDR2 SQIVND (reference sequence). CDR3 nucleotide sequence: TGTGCCAGTAGTATGTCAGGACAGGGTGGAGTTGAGCAGTTCTTC. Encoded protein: CASSMSGQGGVEQFF.

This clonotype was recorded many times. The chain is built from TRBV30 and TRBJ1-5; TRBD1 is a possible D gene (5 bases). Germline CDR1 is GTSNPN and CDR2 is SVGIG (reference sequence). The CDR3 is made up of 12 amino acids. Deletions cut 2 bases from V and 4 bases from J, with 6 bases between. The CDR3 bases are TGTGCCTGGAGTCCAGGGAATCAGCCCCAGCATTTT. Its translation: CAWSPGNQPQHF.

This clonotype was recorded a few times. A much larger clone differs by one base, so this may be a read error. CDR3 nucleotides: TGTGCCAGCAGCCGTGACAGGGGACCCGTTGACTATGGCCACACCTTC. The encoded protein is CASSRDRGPVDYGHTF. The genes are TRBV7-9 and TRBJ1-2; 8 bases align to TRBD1. The CDR3 extends over 16 amino acids. Per the germline V gene, CDR1 is SEHNR and CDR2 is FQNEAQ (reference sequence).